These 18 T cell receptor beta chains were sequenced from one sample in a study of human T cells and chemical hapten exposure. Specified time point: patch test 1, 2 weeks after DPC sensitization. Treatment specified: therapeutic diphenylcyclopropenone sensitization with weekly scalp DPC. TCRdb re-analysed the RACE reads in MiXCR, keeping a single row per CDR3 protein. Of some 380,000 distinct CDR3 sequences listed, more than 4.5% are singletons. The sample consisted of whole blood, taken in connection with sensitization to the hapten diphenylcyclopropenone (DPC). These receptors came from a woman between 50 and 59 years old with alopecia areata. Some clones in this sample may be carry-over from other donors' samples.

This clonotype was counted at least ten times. CDR3 in amino acids: CATSRDPGGWYEQYF. CDR3 nucleotide sequence: TGTGCCACCAGCAGAGATCCAGGGGGCTGGTACGAGCAGTACTTC. This chain joins TRBV15 and TRBJ2-7; 8 bases are a match to TRBD1. The junction had 5 bases not matched to a gene; V was cut back by 0 bases and J by 4 bases. The CDR3 length is 15 residues. The V gene's germline CDR1 is LNHNV and CDR2 YYDKDF (reference sequence).

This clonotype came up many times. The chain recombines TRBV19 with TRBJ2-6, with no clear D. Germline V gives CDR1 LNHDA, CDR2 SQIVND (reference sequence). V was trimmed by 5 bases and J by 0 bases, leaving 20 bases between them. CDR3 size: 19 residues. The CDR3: CASSPKTAAISSGANVLTF. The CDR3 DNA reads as TGTGCCAGTAGTCCGAAGACGGCCGCAATTAGCTCTGGGGCCAACGTCCTGACTTTC.

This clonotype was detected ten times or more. CDR3 sequence (DNA): TGTGCCAGCAGGTTAGCGGGGGGGTACTACGAGCAGTACTTC. Amino acid sequence: CASRLAGGYYEQYF. This sequence joins TRBV2 and TRBJ2-7; 11 positions match TRBD2. The trim removed 6 bases at V and 3 bases at J, leaving 4 bases unmatched. In germline, CDR1 is SNHLY, CDR2 FYNNEI. This CDR3 has 14 residues. The full variable domain, completed using reference TRBV2 and TRBJ2-7, is EPEVTQTPSHQVTQMGQEVILRCVPISNHLYFYWYRQILGQKVEFLVSFYNNEISEKSEIFDDQFSVERPDGSNFTLKIRSTKLEDSAMYFCASRLAGGYYEQYFGPGTRLTVT.

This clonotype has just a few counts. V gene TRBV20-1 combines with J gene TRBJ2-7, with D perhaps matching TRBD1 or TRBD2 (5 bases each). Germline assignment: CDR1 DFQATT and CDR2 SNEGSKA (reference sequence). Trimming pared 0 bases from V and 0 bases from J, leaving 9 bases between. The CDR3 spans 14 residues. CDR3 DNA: TGCAGTGCTAGAGATTGGGACGCCTCCTACGAGCAGTACTTC. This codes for CSARDWDASYEQYF.

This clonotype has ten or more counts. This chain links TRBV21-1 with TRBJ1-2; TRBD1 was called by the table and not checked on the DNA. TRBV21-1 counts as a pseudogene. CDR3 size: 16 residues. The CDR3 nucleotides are TGTGCCAGGGGGGGAACTGGGCGGTGCGGACTGGGATCCTACACCTTC. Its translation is CARGGTGRCGLGSYTF.

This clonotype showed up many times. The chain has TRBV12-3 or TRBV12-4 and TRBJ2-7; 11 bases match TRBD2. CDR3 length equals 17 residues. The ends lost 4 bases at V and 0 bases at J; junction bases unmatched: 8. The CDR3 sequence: CASSWTSGPDSSYEQYF. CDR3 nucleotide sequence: TGTGCCAGCAGTTGGACTAGCGGGCCTGACAGCTCCTACGAGCAGTACTTC.

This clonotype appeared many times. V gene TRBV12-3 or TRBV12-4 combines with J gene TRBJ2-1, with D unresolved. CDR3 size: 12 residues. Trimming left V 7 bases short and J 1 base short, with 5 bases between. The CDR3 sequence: CASMRSYNEQFF. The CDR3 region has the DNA TGTGCCAGCATGAGATCCTACAATGAGCAGTTCTTC.

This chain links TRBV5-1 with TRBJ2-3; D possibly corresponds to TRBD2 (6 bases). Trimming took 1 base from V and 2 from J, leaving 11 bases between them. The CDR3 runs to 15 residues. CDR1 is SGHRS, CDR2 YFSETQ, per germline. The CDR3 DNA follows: TGCGCCAGCAGCTTGTCGCGGGGCCTCACAGATACGCAGTATTTT. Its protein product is CASSLSRGLTDTQYF. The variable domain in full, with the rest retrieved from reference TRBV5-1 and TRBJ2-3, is KAGVTQTPRYLIKTRGQQVTLSCSPISGHRSVSWYQQTPGQGLQFLFEYFSETQRNKGNFPGRFSGRQFSNSRSEMNVSTLELGDSALYLCASSLSRGLTDTQYFGPGTRLTVL.

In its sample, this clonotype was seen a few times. The CDR3 DNA reads as TGTGCCAGTACTGACACCGGGGCCAACGTCCTGACTTTC. Protein product: CASTDTGANVLTF. The V and J genes are TRBV19 and TRBJ2-6; D call uncertain. V dropped 7 bases and J dropped 4 bases, with 8 bases sitting between them. Germline values: CDR1 LNHDA, CDR2 SQIVND (reference sequence). The CDR3 is 13 residues long.

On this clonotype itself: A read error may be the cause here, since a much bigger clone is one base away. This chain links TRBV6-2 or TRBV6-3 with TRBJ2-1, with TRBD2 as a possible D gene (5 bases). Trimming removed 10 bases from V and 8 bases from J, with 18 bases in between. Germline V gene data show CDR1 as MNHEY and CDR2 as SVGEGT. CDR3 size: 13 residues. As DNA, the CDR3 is TGTGCCAACACCCAAGAGGGTTGGCATGAGCAGTTCTTC. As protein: CANTQEGWHEQFF.

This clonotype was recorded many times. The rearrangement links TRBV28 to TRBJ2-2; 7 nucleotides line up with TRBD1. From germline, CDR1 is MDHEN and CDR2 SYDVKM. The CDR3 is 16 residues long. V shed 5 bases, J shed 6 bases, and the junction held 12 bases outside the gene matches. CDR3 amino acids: CASSNDRAPFAGELFF. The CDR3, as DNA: TGTGCCAGCAGTAACGACAGGGCTCCCTTCGCCGGGGAGCTGTTTTTT.

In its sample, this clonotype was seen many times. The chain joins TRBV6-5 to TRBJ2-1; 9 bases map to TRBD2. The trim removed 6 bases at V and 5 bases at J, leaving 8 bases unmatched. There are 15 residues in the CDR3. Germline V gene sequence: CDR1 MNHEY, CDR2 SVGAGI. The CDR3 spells CASSTAGGGNNEQFF. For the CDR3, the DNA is TGTGCCAGCAGCACCGCGGGAGGGGGCAACAATGAGCAGTTCTTC.

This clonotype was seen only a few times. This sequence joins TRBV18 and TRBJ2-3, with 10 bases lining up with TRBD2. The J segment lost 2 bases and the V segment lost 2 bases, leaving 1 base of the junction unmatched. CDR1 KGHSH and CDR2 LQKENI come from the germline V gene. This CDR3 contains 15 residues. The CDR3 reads CASSPTSGVTDTQYF. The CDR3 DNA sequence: TGTGCCAGCTCACCAACTAGCGGGGTCACAGATACGCAGTATTTT.

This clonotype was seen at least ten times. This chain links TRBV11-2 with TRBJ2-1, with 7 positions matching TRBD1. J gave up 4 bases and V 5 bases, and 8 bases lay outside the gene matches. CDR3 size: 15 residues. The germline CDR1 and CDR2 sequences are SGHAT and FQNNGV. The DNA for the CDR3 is TGTGCCAGCAGCCCACAGGGGACCCTATACAATGAGCAGTTCTTC. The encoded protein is CASSPQGTLYNEQFF.

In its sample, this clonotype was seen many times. CDR3: CASSWGGREAFF. CDR3 nucleotide sequence: TGTGCCAGCAGTTGGGGGGGGCGAGAGGCTTTCTTT. The V and J genes are TRBV12-3 or TRBV12-4 and TRBJ1-1, with D tentatively TRBD1 (6 bases). Trimming took off 4 bases at V and 11 bases at J, with 14 bases between the two ends. This CDR3 has 12 residues.

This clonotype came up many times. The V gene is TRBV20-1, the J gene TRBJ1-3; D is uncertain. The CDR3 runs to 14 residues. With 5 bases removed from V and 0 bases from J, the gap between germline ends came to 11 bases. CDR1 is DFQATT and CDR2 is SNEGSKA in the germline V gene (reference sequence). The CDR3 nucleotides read TGCAGTGCTGTGGTCCTCACCTCTGGAAACACCATATATTTT. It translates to CSAVVLTSGNTIYF.

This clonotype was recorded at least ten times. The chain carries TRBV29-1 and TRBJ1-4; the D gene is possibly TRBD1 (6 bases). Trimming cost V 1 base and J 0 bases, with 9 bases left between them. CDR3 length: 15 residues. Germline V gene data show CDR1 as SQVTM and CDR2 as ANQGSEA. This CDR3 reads CSVEGTAATNEKLFF. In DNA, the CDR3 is TGCAGCGTTGAAGGGACAGCGGCAACTAATGAAAAACTGTTTTTT.

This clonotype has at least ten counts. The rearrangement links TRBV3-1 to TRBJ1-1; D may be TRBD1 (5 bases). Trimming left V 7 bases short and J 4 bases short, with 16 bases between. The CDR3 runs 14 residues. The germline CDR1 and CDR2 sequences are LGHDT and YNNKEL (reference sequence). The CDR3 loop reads CASTYKGAGTEAFF. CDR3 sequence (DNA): TGTGCCAGCACCTACAAAGGGGCTGGCACTGAAGCTTTCTTT.